The T cell receptor (beta chain) described here comes from a study of blood T cell repertoires in COVID-19. The wider study: Spain, Italy and the United States supplied samples that represented acute and convalescent COVID-19.

The CDR3 sequence is 17 residues long. V trimming: 5 bases; J trimming: 2 bases; junction bases outside the gene matches: 8. Per germline, CDR1 MNHNY and CDR2 SVGAGI (reference sequence). In the original analysis: It was from reference gene primer amplification that nucleated cell counts were estimated. Clones were sequenced by immunoSEQ multiplex PCR, and TCRdb holds only the in-frame ones, with some missing. The D gene and trimming were derived from the DNA, and the V and J assignments and clone size from that table. The sample contains about 130,000 clones, approximately 89% of which appear only once.

The TCR was taken from an older woman with acute or convalescent COVID-19. Sequenced input: peripheral blood. The chain uses TRBV6-6 and TRBJ2-3, with 12 bases identical to TRBD2. CDR3 nucleotides: TGTGCCAGCAGTCCAACTAGCGGGAGGCCTCACACAGATACGCAGTATTTT. Encoded protein: CASSPTSGRPHTDTQYF.